Below are 32 T cell receptor beta chains sequenced from a single sample in a study of T cell repertoires in cytomegalovirus infection. TCRdb recomputed calls from the reads with MiXCR, one row per CDR3 protein. The data hold about 150,000 distinct CDR3 sequences, with more than 30% observed a single time. Their antigens are not known. Sequencing used CD8+ T cells from cultured PBMCs, obtained from culture after CMV antigen stimulation. The receptors stem from a human donor in good health (CMV status not recorded). Some clones in this sample may be carry-over from other donors' samples.

This chain joins TRBV9 and TRBJ2-3; 13 bases agree with TRBD2. The CDR3 runs to 18 residues. Germline CDR1 and CDR2: SGDLS and YYNGEE. V was pared by 3 bases and J by 2 bases, with 9 bases of the junction left unmatched. The CDR3 sequence is CASSEFLTSGGHTDTQYF. CDR3 in DNA: TGTGCCAGCAGCGAATTCTTGACTAGCGGGGGGCACACAGATACGCAGTATTTT.

The chain uses TRBV7-6 and TRBJ2-1; the D call may be TRBD1 or TRBD2 (5 bases each). CDR3 length equals 13 residues. Germline V lookup: CDR1 SGHVS, CDR2 FNYEAQ. Between the trimmed V and J ends, which lost 3 bases and 10 bases, there was a span of 13 bases. The CDR3 coding sequence is TGTGCCAGCAGCTTCTCGGCCCGGGGCGAGCAGTTCTTC. This gives the protein CASSFSARGEQFF.

This clonotype came up a few times. The rearrangement joins TRBV12-3 or TRBV12-4 to TRBJ1-1; unclear D gene. V was trimmed by 2 bases and J by 1 base, leaving 5 bases between them. The CDR3 length is 13 residues. CDR3 sequence reads: CASSLKGNTEAFF. The CDR3 bases are TGTGCCAGCAGTTTAAAGGGGAACACTGAAGCTTTCTTT.

The chain has TRBV7-9 and TRBJ2-3, with D tentatively TRBD2 (5 bases). V was trimmed by 3 bases and J by 5 bases, leaving 18 bases between them. The CDR3 is 16 amino acids. Germline V gives CDR1 SEHNR, CDR2 FQNEAQ (reference sequence). The CDR3 DNA is TGTGCCAGCAGCTTTGGAGGCAACTTCCCCGAAGATACGCAGTATTTT. Its protein product is CASSFGGNFPEDTQYF.

This clonotype has just a few counts. CDR3 DNA sequence: TGTGCCAGCAGCAAAGGGGCTCTCGGGACCTCGCCCTACGAGCAGTACTTC. Protein: CASSKGALGTSPYEQYF. V gene TRBV7-9 combines with J gene TRBJ2-7, with D possibly called TRBD1 or TRBD2 (5 bases each). The germline V gene encodes CDR1 SEHNR and CDR2 FQNEAQ (reference sequence). This CDR3 is 17 amino acids long. V was cut by 5 bases and J by 2 bases, with 22 bases left in between.

The sample holds a few counts of this clonotype. As DNA, the CDR3 is TGTGCCAGCAGCACCCGGGGGGCCGGGGATACGCAGTATTTT. As protein: CASSTRGAGDTQYF. V and J are TRBV11-1 and TRBJ2-3, with D perhaps TRBD2 (7 bases). The CDR3 covers 14 residues. In germline, CDR1 is SGHAT, CDR2 FQDESV (reference sequence). V shed 5 bases and J shed 6 bases, with 15 bases lying between them.

This clonotype was detected a few times. The V call is TRBV6-2 or TRBV6-3, the J call TRBJ2-5; possible D gene TRBD2, 5 bases. The germline gives CDR1 MNHEY, CDR2 SVGEGT. The CDR3 has 12 amino acids. The CDR3 coding sequence is TGTGCAGGAGGCGAGGGTGTCGAGACCCAGTACTTC. This encodes CAGGEGVETQYF.

The CDR3: CSARPGSGANVLTF. In nucleotides, the CDR3 is TGCAGTGCTAGACCAGGGTCTGGGGCCAACGTCCTGACTTTC. The chain links TRBV20-1 to TRBJ2-6; tentatively, D is TRBD1 (5 bases). The V gene's germline CDR1 is DFQATT and CDR2 SNEGSKA (reference sequence). The CDR3 length is 14 residues. Trimming left V 2 bases short and J 1 base short, with 6 bases between.

This clonotype was found many times. The rearrangement links TRBV7-6 to TRBJ2-7, with D tentatively TRBD2 (6 bases). The V end was cut by 5 bases, the J end by 3 bases, with 11 bases between. The V gene's germline CDR1 is SGHVS and CDR2 FNYEAQ. This CDR3 contains 13 residues. The CDR3 nucleotides are TGTGCCAGCAGCCCCGGGACTTTCTACGAGCAGTACTTC. This encodes CASSPGTFYEQYF.

This clonotype was detected a few times. The chain recombines TRBV7-6 with TRBJ2-7; TRBD1 aligns across 12 bases. From germline, CDR1 is SGHVS and CDR2 FNYEAQ. The CDR3 length is 17 residues. J lost 2 bases, V lost 5 bases, and 10 bases had no gene match. The CDR3 nucleotides are TGTGCCAGCAGCCCCCCCCCCGGGACAGGGGGCCCCTACGAGCAGTACTTC. Translated: CASSPPPGTGGPYEQYF.

The chain joins TRBV7-9 to TRBJ2-3; 15 bases are shared with TRBD2. CDR1 and CDR2 from the germline V gene are SEHNR and FQNEAQ (reference sequence). The V gene end was trimmed by 5 bases and the J gene end by 1 base; junction bases not matched to a gene: 10. The CDR3 consists of 19 residues. Here the CDR3 reads CASSGEGLAGGPGTDTQYF. Written as DNA, the CDR3 is TGTGCCAGCAGCGGGGAAGGACTAGCGGGGGGGCCTGGCACAGATACGCAGTATTTT.

In its sample, this clonotype was seen many times. The chain combines TRBV5-1 with TRBJ2-1; 7 positions agree with TRBD1. CDR3 length equals 12 residues. The junction had 10 bases not matched to a gene; V was cut back by 4 bases and J by 15 bases. CDR1 and CDR2 from the germline V gene are SGHRS and YFSETQ. The CDR3 loop reads CASSVDRVVWFF. The CDR3 coding sequence is TGCGCCAGCAGCGTAGACAGGGTAGTTTGGTTCTTC.

The chain employs TRBV7-9 and TRBJ2-7; TRBD1 matches 7 bases. This CDR3 is built from 14 residues. CDR1 SEHNR and CDR2 FQNEAQ come from the germline V gene (reference sequence). V lost 3 bases and J lost 5; bases outside the gene matches: 7. This chain's CDR3 is CASSLNRGSHEQYF. CDR3 DNA: TGTGCCAGCAGCTTGAACAGGGGTTCCCACGAGCAGTACTTC.

This clonotype was found many times. The genes are TRBV12-3 or TRBV12-4 and TRBJ1-3, with D possibly being TRBD1 (5 bases). The V and J ends lost 5 bases and 0 bases respectively, with 8 bases between them. CDR3 length equals 14 residues. This chain's CDR3 is CASSQGSSGNTIYF. The CDR3 bases are TGTGCCAGCAGTCAGGGTTCCTCTGGAAACACCATATATTTT.

At least ten counts were recorded for this clonotype. The chain is built from TRBV7-2 and TRBJ2-1, with 8 bases fitting TRBD2. V was clipped by 5 bases and J by 8 bases; unmatched bases: 11. Germline CDR1 and CDR2: SGHTA and FQGNSA. The length of the CDR3 is 15 residues. The CDR3 protein is CASSQSGGALDEQFF. Written as DNA, the CDR3 is TGTGCCAGCAGCCAGTCCGGGGGGGCTCTCGATGAGCAGTTCTTC.

This chain connects TRBV5-4 to TRBJ1-1, with TRBD1 as a possible D gene (5 bases). From germline, CDR1 is SGHNT and CDR2 YYREEE (reference sequence). CDR3 length: 14 residues. Trimming removed 2 bases at V and 1 base at J, with 9 bases between. The CDR3, as DNA: TGTGCCAGCAGCTTCTGGGGCGGGAACACTGAAGCTTTCTTT. Translation: CASSFWGGNTEAFF.

This chain links TRBV7-3 with TRBJ2-2, with TRBD2 identical over 11 bases. There are 16 residues in the CDR3. V was pared by 2 bases and J by 5 bases, with 4 bases of the junction left unmatched. Germline-derived CDR1 and CDR2 are SGHTA and FQGTGA. Here the CDR3 DNA reads TGTGCCAGCAGCTTATATGGACTAGCGGGTACCGGGGAGCTGTTTTTT. This codes for CASSLYGLAGTGELFF.

This chain's CDR3 is CASSSTGVMGYTEAFF. CDR3 DNA sequence: TGTGCCAGCAGCTCGACGGGCGTCATGGGTTACACTGAAGCTTTCTTT. The chain carries TRBV11-2 and TRBJ1-1; unclear D gene. Trimming cost V 4 bases and J 3 bases, with 18 bases left between them. Germline-derived CDR1 and CDR2 are SGHAT and FQNNGV. CDR3 length: 16 amino acids.

This clonotype was detected only a few times. The gene calls are TRBV5-1 and TRBJ2-7, with D maybe TRBD1 (6 bases). The CDR3 covers 13 residues. Per germline, CDR1 SGHRS and CDR2 YFSETQ. V lost 3 bases and J 2 bases, leaving 9 bases between the germline ends. CDR3 nucleotide sequence: TGCGCCAGCAGCTCACAGGGCCCCTACGAGCAGTACTTC. It encodes CASSSQGPYEQYF.

This clonotype was seen ten or more times. This chain links TRBV6-1 with TRBJ2-3, with D unclear. This CDR3 region has 16 residues. Trimming left V 5 bases short and J 6 bases short, with 21 bases between. Germline V CDR1 and CDR2: MNHNS, SASEGT. The DNA for the CDR3 is TGTGCCAGCAGTCCCTTAGGCGTTCTCCTCACGGATACGCAGTATTTT. Its translation is CASSPLGVLLTDTQYF.

The V and J genes are TRBV5-6 and TRBJ1-2, with D hard to call. CDR3 length equals 15 residues. Deletions cut 5 bases from V and 3 bases from J, with 17 bases between. In germline, CDR1 is SGHDT, CDR2 YYEEEE. CDR3 sequence: CASRVHGALYYGYTF. CDR3 nucleotides: TGTGCCAGCAGGGTTCACGGAGCGCTTTACTATGGCTACACCTTC.

This rearrangement joins TRBV28 to TRBJ2-7, with D perhaps matching TRBD2 (6 bases). The CDR3 sequence is 15 residues long. CDR1 and CDR2 from the germline V gene are MDHEN and SYDVKM. Trimming left V 3 bases short and J 3 bases short, with 15 bases between. CDR3 coding DNA: TGTGCCAGCAGTTTGACCTCGGGACTGCACTACGAGCAGTACTTC. Translation gives CASSLTSGLHYEQYF. The full variable domain, rest sourced from reference TRBV28 and TRBJ2-7, is DVKVTQSSRYLVKRTGEKVFLECVQDMDHENMFWYRQDPGLGLRLIYFSYDVKMKEKGDIPEGYSVSREKKERFSLILESASTNQTSMYLCASSLTSGLHYEQYFGPGTRLTVT.

The table lists this clonotype with a few counts. The chain has TRBV4-1 and TRBJ2-7; D is unclear. In germline, CDR1 is MGHRA, CDR2 YSYEKL. Trimming pared 2 bases from V and 7 bases from J, leaving 9 bases between. CDR3 size: 12 residues. CDR3 protein: CASSQPSREQYF. The CDR3 DNA sequence: TGCGCCAGCAGCCAACCCTCCCGGGAGCAGTACTTC.

This clonotype was found many times. The chain is built from TRBV27 and TRBJ1-6; tentatively, D is TRBD1 (6 bases). Per the germline V gene, CDR1 is MNHEY and CDR2 is SMNVEV (reference sequence). The CDR3 is made up of 18 amino acids. V lost 4 bases and J lost 0, with 16 bases in between. CDR3 nucleotide sequence: TGTGCCAGCAGTTCGCGGACAGTCCTTAGCTCCTATAATTCACCCCTCCACTTT. Protein sequence: CASSSRTVLSSYNSPLHF.

This chain links TRBV7-9 with TRBJ1-3; unclear D gene. The germline V and J ends were trimmed by 6 bases and 5 bases, with 2 bases remaining between them. The CDR3 spans 10 residues. CDR1 SEHNR and CDR2 FQNEAQ come from the germline V gene (reference sequence). The CDR3, as DNA: TGTGCCAGCAGTAGAAACACCATATATTTT. Translating it yields CASSRNTIYF.

CDR3: CASSQPGADTQYF. The DNA of the CDR3 is TGCGCCAGCAGCCAACCAGGGGCAGATACGCAGTATTTT. The chain has TRBV4-1 and TRBJ2-3, with D maybe TRBD1 (6 bases). V was cut by 2 bases and J by 4 bases, with 7 bases left in between. This CDR3 comprises 13 residues. Germline V lookup: CDR1 MGHRA, CDR2 YSYEKL.

This clonotype was seen a handful of times. The V and J genes are TRBV7-8 and TRBJ2-5, with 10 bases that match TRBD1. V gave up 3 bases and J gave up 5 bases; unmatched junction bases: 9. This CDR3 comprises 16 residues. The V gene's germline CDR1 is SGHVS and CDR2 FQNEAQ. This CDR3 reads CASSFRDRGSPETQYF. Here the CDR3 DNA reads TGTGCCAGCAGCTTCCGGGACAGGGGTTCCCCCGAGACCCAGTACTTC.

This clonotype was seen only once. The J gene is TRBJ2-3, the V gene TRBV4-1; TRBD1 agrees at 8 bases. The CDR3 is made up of 13 amino acids. V was pared by 4 bases and J by 6 bases, with 3 bases of the junction left unmatched. Germline values: CDR1 MGHRA, CDR2 YSYEKL. CDR3 sequence (DNA): TGCGCCAGCAGCCCCAGGGGGCTCGATACGCAGTATTTT. It yields the protein CASSPRGLDTQYF.

The chain joins TRBV27 to TRBJ2-1; 12 bases match TRBD2. V gave up 4 bases and J gave up 6 bases; unmatched junction bases: 1. Germline CDR1 MNHEY, CDR2 SMNVEV (reference sequence). The CDR3 is 14 residues long. CDR3 nucleotides: TGTGCCAGCAGTTGGACTAGCGGGGTCAATGAGCAGTTCTTC. This sequence encodes CASSWTSGVNEQFF.

The V gene is TRBV3-1, the J gene TRBJ2-2, with TRBD2 matching 7 bases. V shed 1 base and J 12 bases; nucleotides not matched to a gene: 11. CDR3 length: 15 amino acids. Per germline, CDR1 LGHDT and CDR2 YNNKEL (reference sequence). The CDR3 region is CASSQARGDSGKLFF. The DNA for the CDR3 is TGTGCCAGCAGCCAAGCTCGGGGGGATTCGGGAAAGCTGTTTTTT.

At least ten counts were recorded for this clonotype. This chain links TRBV7-6 with TRBJ1-6; the D gene is possibly TRBD1 (6 bases). The V and J ends lost 5 bases and 7 bases respectively, with 12 bases between them. The CDR3 sequence is 14 residues long. The germline V gene has CDR1 SGHVS and CDR2 FNYEAQ. Written as DNA, the CDR3 is TGTGCCAGCAGCGACACAGGGACCAATTCACCCCTCCACTTT. This codes for CASSDTGTNSPLHF.

The rearrangement links TRBV20-1 to TRBJ1-2; 9 positions agree with TRBD1. CDR1 and CDR2 from the germline V gene are DFQATT and SNEGSKA (reference sequence). The CDR3 loop spans 14 amino acids. The V gene end was trimmed by 0 bases and the J gene end by 3 bases; junction bases not matched to a gene: 2. CDR3 protein: CSARDWDRDYGYTF. The DNA for the CDR3 is TGCAGTGCTAGAGATTGGGACAGGGACTATGGCTACACCTTC.